This TCR beta chain was captured in a study of cytomegalovirus exposure and HLA in healthy donors. Study findings and constraints: Follow-up analysis later connected one missense variant in DCLRE1C with trimming of TCR beta V- and J-genes. At a 0.05 false discovery rate, a later analysis found 15,000 to 20,000 TCR beta sequences to be associated with HLA alleles. In a later analysis, productive TCRs from donors in an Asian-associated ancestry cluster reportedly carried fewer N-insertions than the cohort mean. Beyond CMV serostatus, there was no information to go on about immune exposure.

This CDR3 region has 15 residues. Germline values: CDR1 ENHRY, CDR2 SYGVKD. J was trimmed by 5 bases and V by 3 bases; bases with no gene match: 9. In regard to this clone: The target antigen is unknown.

PCR employed 60 Vbeta and 13 Jbeta primers. TCRdb's copy holds only in-frame clones and misses some; the assay was immunoSEQ multiplex PCR. The sample includes about 190,000 clones, around 88% seen only once; the top ten take under 2%. This TCR came from a man aged 40-49 years in good health and CMV-seropositive. What was sequenced was PBMCs. V is TRBV10-3 and J is TRBJ2-5, with 7 bases aligning to TRBD2. The CDR3 nucleotides read TGTGCCATCAGTGACGGGACGGGAGGATGGGAGACCCAGTACTTC. Translating it yields CAISDGTGGWETQYF.